The 11 T cell receptor beta chains reported below all come from one sample, sequenced in a study of T cell clonality in common variable immunodeficiency. The table came from immunoSEQ multiplex PCR; TCRdb's copy has only in-frame clones and leaves some out. The table lists fewer than 70,000 clones, with no singletons. Sequencing was carried out using peripheral blood mononuclear cells. The receptors derive from a person aged 18 to 75 in good health.

There are many counts of this clone. The read finishes 3 residues shy of the CDR3 end, and the germline J gene is used to complete it. This sequence joins TRBV7-2 and TRBJ2-1; 10 bases map to TRBD1. The V gene end was trimmed by 5 bases and the J gene end by 9 bases; junction bases not matched to a gene: 7. The CDR3 extends over 14 amino acids. Germline V gene sequence: CDR1 SGHTA, CDR2 FQGNSA. CDR3 in amino acids: CASSATGTGAEQFF. Incomplete CDR3 DNA: TGTGCCAGCAGCGCAACCGGGACAGGGGCTGAG.

This clone was seen many times. The read comes to an end 3 residues before the CDR3 does, leaving the germline J gene to fill in the end. The chain uses TRBV6-2 or TRBV6-3 and TRBJ2-7; 12 bases are shared with TRBD2. The CDR3 extends over 15 amino acids. Germline loops: CDR1 MNHEY, CDR2 SVGEGT. V dropped 7 bases and J dropped 0; count of bases not matched to a gene: 4. CDR3 residues: CASILAGGSSYEQYF. The DNA read from the CDR3 is TGTGCCAGCATCCTAGCGGGAGGGAGCTCCTACGAG.

Many counts were recorded for this clone. The read comes to an end 3 residues before the CDR3 does, leaving the germline J gene to fill in the end. J is TRBJ2-5 and V is TRBV28, with 12 positions matching TRBD2. CDR1 is MDHEN and CDR2 is SYDVKM in the germline V gene. The CDR3 is 16 amino acids. V lost 6 bases and J lost 5; bases outside the gene matches: 10. The CDR3 protein is CASRLTSGSNWETQYF. Incomplete CDR3 DNA: TGTGCCAGCAGGCTGACTAGCGGGAGCAATTGGGAGACC.

This clone was recorded at least ten times. The observed sequence ends 3 residues before the CDR3 terminus, with the missing tail filled in from the germline J gene. The chain combines TRBV7-9 with TRBJ2-6; 7 nucleotides align to TRBD1. The CDR3 covers 15 residues. Trimming took 4 bases from V and 2 from J; bases not matched to a gene: 2. Germline V gives CDR1 SEHNR, CDR2 FQNEAQ (reference sequence). The CDR3 sequence is CASSYGTAGANVLTF. CDR3 DNA (partial): TGTGCCAGCAGCTATGGGACAGCTGGGGCCAACGTC.

This clone was recorded many times. Coverage ceases 3 residues before the CDR3 finishes, and the germline J gene fills in the end. This chain connects TRBV13 to TRBJ2-2, with D maybe TRBD2 (6 bases). The CDR3 loop spans 14 amino acids. The V end was cut by 5 bases, the J end by 3 bases, with 10 bases between. CDR1 is PRHDT, CDR2 FYEKMQ, per germline (reference sequence). The sequenced CDR3 bases are TGTGCCAGCAGCCGGGGACTCCACACCGGGGAG. This codes for CASSRGLHTGE. The entire CDR3 is CASSRGLHTGELFF.

Many counts were recorded for this clone. The CDR3 is cut off 3 residues early in the read; its end comes from the germline J gene. The chain carries TRBV5-1 and TRBJ2-7, with TRBD2 identical over 7 bases. Trimming removed 5 bases from V and 1 base from J; junction bases left unmatched: 6. CDR3 length: 14 residues. Per germline, CDR1 SGHRS and CDR2 YFSETQ. CDR3 amino acids: CASRKTSDSYEQYF. The CDR3 bases that were read are TGCGCCAGCAGGAAAACTAGCGATTCCTACGAG. Looking up the rest from reference TRBV5-1 and TRBJ2-7 gives the full variable domain: KAGVTQTPRYLIKTRGQQVTLSCSPISGHRSVSWYQQTPGQGLQFLFEYFSETQRNKGNFPGRFSGRQFSNSRSEMNVSTLELGDSALYLCASRKTSDSYEQYFGPGTRLTVT.

The sample holds many counts of this clone. The CDR3 end lies 3 residues beyond the end of the read and is filled in from the germline J gene. The rearrangement joins TRBV2 to TRBJ2-7; D may be TRBD2 (6 bases). Germline V gene data show CDR1 as SNHLY and CDR2 as FYNNEI. The CDR3 extends over 14 amino acids. With 8 bases removed from V and 2 bases from J, the gap between germline ends came to 16 bases. The covered CDR3 bases are TGTGCCAGCCAGAAGGAGGGAGCGGCCTACGAG. It specifies CASQKEGAAYE. The full-length CDR3 reads as CASQKEGAAYEQYF.

As regards this clone: The read terminates 3 residues ahead of where the CDR3 ends, so the germline J gene completes it. The chain uses TRBV30 and TRBJ1-2; 8 bases are shared with TRBD1. CDR1 is GTSNPN and CDR2 is SVGIG in the germline V gene (reference sequence). This CDR3 spans 14 amino acids. The CDR3 bases that were read are TGTGCCTGGAAGTTGACAGGGGTCTACAATGAC. As protein: CAWKLTGVYND. The full CDR3 protein is CAWKLTGVYNDYTF.

In its sample, this clone was seen many times. The read stops 3 residues short of the end of the CDR3; the missing end is completed from the germline J gene. The chain links TRBV20-1 to TRBJ2-3, with a weak D call TRBD2 (5 bases). Trimming stripped 3 bases from V and 5 bases from J, with 15 bases between. This CDR3 contains 14 residues. CDR1 DFQATT and CDR2 SNEGSKA come from the germline V gene (reference sequence). The sequenced part of the CDR3 DNA is TGCAGTGCTAGTTTTGCGGGTCGGGGAGATACG. Amino acid sequence: CSASFAGRGDT. The full CDR3 reads CSASFAGRGDTQYF.

This clone was found many times. The CDR3 is cut off 3 residues early in the read; its end comes from the germline J gene. The gene calls are TRBV6-1 and TRBJ2-5; 8 nucleotides line up with TRBD1. Germline V gene sequence: CDR1 MNHNS, CDR2 SASEGT. This CDR3 spans 15 amino acids. V lost 2 bases, J lost 1 base, and 3 bases stayed unmatched. The CDR3 reads CASSELGTGQETQYF. The covered CDR3 bases are TGTGCCAGCAGTGAATTAGGGACAGGCCAAGAGACC.

This clone has ten or more counts. The read halts 3 residues ahead of the CDR3 end, with the missing end drawn from the germline J gene. The rearrangement uses TRBV19 and TRBJ2-1; possibly TRBD1 for D (8 bases). V shed 10 bases and J shed 8 bases, with 18 bases lying between them. Germline values: CDR1 LNHDA, CDR2 SQIVND (reference sequence). This CDR3 has 13 amino acids. The sequenced CDR3 bases are TGTGCCACAGGGGGCGGCGGGAGTTATGAG. This codes for CATGGGGSYE. The CDR3, in full, reads CATGGGGSYEQFF.